The 32 T cell receptor beta chains below were found in one sample sequenced in a study of T cells expressing NK-cell markers. TCRdb re-called the 5' RACE reads and gives one entry per CDR3 protein, without DNA. The sample's table shows around 550,000 distinct CDR3 sequences. The sample comprised blood T cells: a sorted CD56 or NKG2C T cell subset, CD4+ or CD8+ T cells, or bulk PBMC T cells (not recorded which). The receptors were sampled from a man between 18 and 35 years old in good health.

The chain recombines TRBV11-2 with TRBJ2-5; no DNA is available, so the TRBD1 call from TCRdb remains unchecked. The V gene's germline CDR1 is SGHAT and CDR2 FQNNGV. The length of the CDR3 is 15 residues. This CDR3 reads CASSLDRDRVETQYF.

This chain links TRBV20-1 with TRBJ2-7; checking the TCRdb D call of TRBD2 is not possible without DNA. The CDR3 loop spans 15 amino acids. Germline CDR1 and CDR2: DFQATT and SNEGSKA (reference sequence). The CDR3 protein is CSARDLAGGRTEQYF.

The genes are TRBV7-2 and TRBJ1-4; TCRdb's assignment of TRBD1 cannot be checked, as there is no DNA. The length of the CDR3 is 17 residues. CDR1 and CDR2 (germline): SGHTA, FQGNSA. CDR3 sequence: CASSLKGWGQGNEKLFF.

The rearrangement joins TRBV11-2 to TRBJ2-2; TCRdb returns TRBD1, unconfirmable since there is no DNA. CDR1 is SGHAT, CDR2 FQNNGV, per germline. CDR3 size: 15 residues. CDR3 protein: CASSSPGRVAGELFF. Full variable domain (rest looked up from reference TRBV11-2 and TRBJ2-2): EAGVAQSPRYKIIEKRQSVAFWCNPISGHATLYWYQQILGQGPKLLIQFQNNGVVDDSQLPKDRFSAERLKGVDSTLKIQPAKLEDSAVYLCASSSPGRVAGELFFGEGSRLTVL.

The V and J genes are TRBV28 and TRBJ2-1; the TRBD1 assignment by TCRdb is unverifiable without DNA. CDR1 is MDHEN, CDR2 SYDVKM, per germline. The CDR3 consists of 15 residues. CDR3 in amino acids: CASSPPGLQYNEQFF.

This sequence joins TRBV20-1 and TRBJ1-1. The germline V gene has CDR1 DFQATT and CDR2 SNEGSKA (reference sequence). There are 13 residues in the CDR3. CDR3 protein: CSARGPRNTEAFF.

The chain recombines TRBV7-9 with TRBJ1-3. Germline CDR1 and CDR2: SEHNR and FQNEAQ (reference sequence). The CDR3 has 12 amino acids. CDR3 residues: CASSPLGTGVYF.

The rearrangement joins TRBV25-1 to TRBJ2-3; TCRdb lists TRBD2, though no DNA is available to test this call. The CDR3 has 16 amino acids. The V gene's germline CDR1 is MGHDK and CDR2 SYGVNS. CDR3 region: CASSDSRGRMLDTQYF.

The chain joins TRBV7-8 to TRBJ1-5. The germline gives CDR1 SGHVS, CDR2 FQNEAQ. This CDR3 has 12 residues. CDR3 residues: CASSDIGQPQHF.

The gene calls are TRBV27 and TRBJ2-7; the TCRdb call, TRBD2, lacks DNA for checking. CDR1 and CDR2 from the germline V gene are MNHEY and SMNVEV (reference sequence). This CDR3 comprises 15 residues. The CDR3 reads CASSPTSGSIDEQYF.

The chain has TRBV4-1 and TRBJ1-3. This CDR3 region has 16 residues. Per the germline V gene, CDR1 is MGHRA and CDR2 is YSYEKL. The CDR3 sequence: CASSRHMTSSGNTIYF.

The chain recombines TRBV20-1 with TRBJ2-1. The CDR3 is 12 amino acids. Per the germline V gene, CDR1 is DFQATT and CDR2 is SNEGSKA (reference sequence). The CDR3 region is CSAESQYNEQFF.

The rearrangement joins TRBV20-1 to TRBJ1-5; the D gene TCRdb calls, TRBD1, cannot be checked with no DNA. The CDR3 contains 14 residues. Germline V gene data show CDR1 as DFQATT and CDR2 as SNEGSKA (reference sequence). The CDR3 reads CSARRDTEAYAQHF.

V is TRBV12-3 or TRBV12-4 and J is TRBJ2-2; the TCRdb D gene call, TRBD1, has no DNA to confirm it. The CDR3 length is 17 residues. The CDR3 region is CASSFEGAPGNTGELFF.

The genes are TRBV27 and TRBJ2-6; the TRBD1 assignment by TCRdb is unverifiable without DNA. Germline V gene data show CDR1 as MNHEY and CDR2 as SMNVEV (reference sequence). The CDR3 runs 17 residues. CDR3 protein: CASSLLPTTDGANVLTF.

This chain joins TRBV6-1 and TRBJ2-4; checking the TCRdb D call of TRBD2 is not possible without DNA. In germline, CDR1 is MNHNS, CDR2 SASEGT. This CDR3 spans 15 amino acids. CDR3 loop: CASGGVAGAKNIQYF.

The chain has TRBV5-1 and TRBJ1-1. This CDR3 spans 15 amino acids. CDR1 and CDR2 from the germline V gene are SGHRS and YFSETQ. CDR3 sequence reads: CASSSTAGKNTEAFF.

The V gene is TRBV5-6, the J gene TRBJ1-2; the TCRdb call, TRBD1, lacks DNA for checking. The CDR3 has 15 amino acids. CDR1 SGHDT and CDR2 YYEEEE come from the germline V gene. The CDR3 loop is CASSLESQGVYGYTF.

V is TRBV20-1 and J is TRBJ2-7; TCRdb outputs TRBD2, but without DNA this stays unchecked. CDR1 is DFQATT, CDR2 SNEGSKA, per germline (reference sequence). The CDR3 runs to 17 residues. The CDR3 is CSARNYGSGTSDYEQYF.

The chain employs TRBV6-5 and TRBJ2-2. The germline gives CDR1 MNHEY, CDR2 SVGAGI. The CDR3 spans 15 residues. CDR3 amino acids: CASSYSEAAAGELFF.

The chain recombines TRBV5-1 with TRBJ2-3; TCRdb selects TRBD2, and the lack of DNA leaves this call unchecked. The CDR3 consists of 15 residues. Germline V gene sequence: CDR1 SGHRS, CDR2 YFSETQ. This chain's CDR3 is CASTQEPLRTDTQYF.

The gene calls are TRBV5-1 and TRBJ2-1. CDR3 length: 15 residues. Germline V gives CDR1 SGHRS, CDR2 YFSETQ. The CDR3 reads CASSPNVAAYNEQFF.

The rearrangement uses TRBV4-1 and TRBJ2-2; lacking DNA, the TRBD2 call made by TCRdb goes unchecked. The germline gives CDR1 MGHRA, CDR2 YSYEKL. The CDR3 is 17 amino acids. CDR3 sequence: CASSHRLAGGRGGELFF.

This rearrangement joins TRBV6-5 to TRBJ1-5. The CDR3 has 16 residues. Per germline, CDR1 MNHEY and CDR2 SVGAGI. CDR3 sequence: CASSYFSAGMNQPQHF.

The V and J genes are TRBV20-1 and TRBJ1-4. The CDR3 sequence is 14 residues long. In germline, CDR1 is DFQATT, CDR2 SNEGSKA (reference sequence). CDR3 region: CSAHLRGRDEKLFF.

J is TRBJ1-2 and V is TRBV29-1; TCRdb proposes TRBD1, but this gene call is untestable without DNA. Germline V gene sequence: CDR1 SQVTM, CDR2 ANQGSEA. This CDR3 contains 16 residues. The CDR3 reads CSVEDSLDIANYGYTF.

The chain employs TRBV5-1 and TRBJ1-5; TCRdb picks TRBD1, but there is no DNA to check that call. The germline gives CDR1 SGHRS, CDR2 YFSETQ. This CDR3 contains 15 residues. CDR3 region: CASSPGFGVTQPQHF.

CDR3 amino acids: CASRNSRGGYTQYF. This sequence joins TRBV7-2 and TRBJ2-3; TCRdb's assignment of TRBD1 cannot be checked, as there is no DNA. Per germline, CDR1 SGHTA and CDR2 FQGNSA. The CDR3 sequence is 14 residues long.

The rearrangement joins TRBV6-1 to TRBJ1-4. The CDR3 runs to 13 residues. Germline-derived CDR1 and CDR2 are MNHNS and SASEGT. CDR3: CASSDKGLGKLFF.

The chain recombines TRBV4-3 with TRBJ2-7; TCRdb gives TRBD1 as the D gene, but with no DNA this cannot be confirmed. Per germline, CDR1 LGHNA and CDR2 YSLEER. The CDR3 has 16 amino acids. CDR3 sequence: CASSQVRDLSSYEQYF.

This chain links TRBV20-1 with TRBJ2-6; TCRdb selects TRBD1, and the lack of DNA leaves this call unchecked. Germline CDR1 and CDR2: DFQATT and SNEGSKA (reference sequence). The CDR3 runs 15 residues. The CDR3 sequence is CSAAQGGSGANVLTF.

The V and J genes are TRBV5-1 and TRBJ2-3; TCRdb's assignment of TRBD2 cannot be checked, as there is no DNA. The CDR3 is 19 residues long. Germline V gives CDR1 SGHRS, CDR2 YFSETQ. CDR3 in amino acids: CASSLTPADGRKRTDTQYF. Looking up the rest from reference TRBV5-1 and TRBJ2-3 gives the full variable domain: KAGVTQTPRYLIKTRGQQVTLSCSPISGHRSVSWYQQTPGQGLQFLFEYFSETQRNKGNFPGRFSGRQFSNSRSEMNVSTLELGDSALYLCASSLTPADGRKRTDTQYFGPGTRLTVL.